Shown below are 18 T cell receptor beta chains from a single sample sequenced in a study of technical replicates of blood from a handful of donors. Profiled with immunoSEQ multiplex PCR; TCRdb holds only in-frame clones, not every one. The table shows tens of thousands of clones, with 91% occurring only once. What was sequenced was PBMCs. The receptors come from a human donor in good health. Some clones in this sample may be carry-over from other donors' samples.

The chain combines TRBV27 with TRBJ2-2, with D maybe TRBD1 (5 bases). The CDR3 totals 16 residues. Germline lookup yields CDR1 MNHEY and CDR2 SMNVEV (reference sequence). V was clipped by 5 bases and J by 2 bases, with 15 bases between them. Here the CDR3 reads CASSRLGRENTGELFF. The CDR3 bases are TGTGCCAGCAGTCGTTTAGGCAGGGAAAACACCGGGGAGCTGTTTTTT.

The chain combines TRBV9 with TRBJ2-6, with D perhaps TRBD2 (5 bases). The CDR3 length is 17 residues. Trimming removed 4 bases at V and 3 bases at J, with 17 bases between. The germline CDR1 and CDR2 sequences are SGDLS and YYNGEE. The CDR3: CASSPTSRSGGANVLTF. The DNA of the CDR3 is TGTGCCAGCAGCCCAACCTCCCGGAGCGGTGGGGCCAACGTCCTGACTTTC.

This chain joins TRBV5-1 and TRBJ2-1, with 9 bases lining up with TRBD2. J was trimmed by 5 bases and V by 4 bases; bases with no gene match: 7. This CDR3 region has 15 residues. Germline loops: CDR1 SGHRS, CDR2 YFSETQ. The CDR3 here is CASSPRGGQNNEQFF. Written as DNA, the CDR3 is TGCGCCAGCAGCCCGCGGGGGGGCCAGAACAATGAGCAGTTCTTC. Using reference TRBV5-1 and TRBJ2-1 for the parts outside the CDR3, the full variable domain is KAGVTQTPRYLIKTRGQQVTLSCSPISGHRSVSWYQQTPGQGLQFLFEYFSETQRNKGNFPGRFSGRQFSNSRSEMNVSTLELGDSALYLCASSPRGGQNNEQFFGPGTRLTVL.

The rearrangement uses TRBV5-4 and TRBJ2-7, with 14 bases aligning to TRBD2. This CDR3 has 15 amino acids. V was pared by 4 bases and J by 6 bases, with 6 bases of the junction left unmatched. The germline V gene encodes CDR1 SGHNT and CDR2 YYREEE (reference sequence). CDR3 in amino acids: CASSATSGRAGEQYF. CDR3 coding DNA: TGTGCCAGCAGCGCGACTAGCGGGAGGGCCGGCGAGCAGTACTTC. The full variable domain, in which reference TRBV5-4 and TRBJ2-7 provide the parts outside the CDR3, is ETGVTQSPTHLIKTRGQQVTLRCSSQSGHNTVSWYQQALGQGPQFIFQYYREEENGRGNFPPRFSGLQFPNYSSELNVNALELDDSALYLCASSATSGRAGEQYFGPGTRLTVT.

The V gene is TRBV2, the J gene TRBJ1-2; D uncertain. Germline V lookup: CDR1 SNHLY, CDR2 FYNNEI. The CDR3 extends over 13 amino acids. V was pared by 4 bases and J by 4 bases, with 10 bases between. The CDR3 here is CASSAEGSYGYTF. The DNA of the CDR3 is TGTGCCAGCAGTGCGGAAGGGAGCTATGGCTACACCTTC.

The chain employs TRBV19 and TRBJ1-1; D gene uncertain. Germline CDR1 reads LNHDA; CDR2 reads SQIVND (reference sequence). This CDR3 is built from 13 residues. Deletions cut 3 bases from V and 5 bases from J, with 10 bases between. Written as DNA, the CDR3 is TGTGCCAGTAGTATTTTTGAGGGTACTGAAGCTTTCTTT. Amino acid sequence: CASSIFEGTEAFF.

This chain uses TRBV5-1 with TRBJ1-2; perhaps TRBD1 as D (5 bases). CDR1 SGHRS and CDR2 YFSETQ come from the germline V gene. This CDR3 is 13 amino acids long. Between the trimmed V and J ends, which lost 4 bases and 5 bases, there was a span of 12 bases. The CDR3 coding sequence is TGCGCCAGCAGCCTCGACAGCGATTATGGCTACACCTTC. Its protein is CASSLDSDYGYTF.

This chain connects TRBV5-1 to TRBJ2-5; D is ambiguous. The V gene's germline CDR1 is SGHRS and CDR2 YFSETQ. V dropped 4 bases and J dropped 5 bases, with 12 bases sitting between them. There are 13 residues in the CDR3. This CDR3 reads CASSPSVWETQYF. The CDR3 nucleotides are TGCGCCAGCAGCCCCTCAGTTTGGGAGACCCAGTACTTC.

This clone showed up just a few times. The rearrangement uses TRBV7-2 and TRBJ1-5, with D unclear. The CDR3 totals 15 residues. The V end was cut by 6 bases, the J end by 1 base, with 13 bases between. Germline V gene data show CDR1 as SGHTA and CDR2 as FQGNSA. CDR3: CASRQTSSSNQPQHF. The CDR3 coding sequence is TGTGCCAGCAGGCAAACTTCCTCGAGCAATCAGCCCCAGCATTTT.

The V gene is TRBV19, the J gene TRBJ2-2; tentative D call: TRBD1 (6 bases). The CDR3 has 14 residues. Germline V gene sequence: CDR1 LNHDA, CDR2 SQIVND (reference sequence). V was pared by 5 bases and J by 7 bases, with 14 bases between. CDR3 protein: CASSRDRSVGELFF. DNA for the CDR3: TGTGCCAGTAGTCGTGACAGGTCCGTCGGGGAGCTGTTTTTT.

This chain connects TRBV4-3 to TRBJ2-7, with D possibly matching TRBD2 (6 bases). Between the trimmed V and J ends, which lost 0 bases and 3 bases, there was a span of 6 bases. Germline values: CDR1 LGHNA, CDR2 YSLEER. The CDR3 totals 13 residues. CDR3 region: CASSQERGYEQYF. The CDR3 DNA follows: TGCGCCAGCAGCCAAGAGCGGGGCTACGAGCAGTACTTC.

The chain recombines TRBV7-3 with TRBJ2-5; weak D call: TRBD1 (6 bases). Germline CDR1 SGHTA, CDR2 FQGTGA. The CDR3 has 13 amino acids. V was clipped by 5 bases and J by 4 bases, with 11 bases between them. The CDR3 DNA reads TGTGCCAGCAGCCGAGGGGGTAGAGAGACCCAGTACTTC. This sequence encodes CASSRGGRETQYF.

This clone is a singleton in its sample. The chain is built from TRBV5-1 and TRBJ1-1; no clear D gene. In germline, CDR1 is SGHRS, CDR2 YFSETQ. This CDR3 is 13 amino acids long. Trimming shortened V by 2 bases and J by 4 bases, and 9 bases separated the two germline ends. The CDR3 spells CASSFKEATEAFF. The CDR3 DNA reads TGCGCCAGCAGCTTCAAGGAGGCCACTGAAGCTTTCTTT.

The rearrangement links TRBV4-2 to TRBJ2-2; no clear D gene. Germline V gives CDR1 LGHNA, CDR2 YNFKEQ. V lost 0 bases and J 4 bases, leaving 6 bases between the germline ends. The CDR3 covers 14 residues. CDR3 loop: CASSQEAGTGELFF. The CDR3 nucleotides read TGTGCCAGCAGCCAAGAAGCAGGCACCGGGGAGCTGTTTTTT.

The V gene is TRBV12-5, the J gene TRBJ1-2; no clear D. The CDR3 is made up of 13 amino acids. The germline V and J ends were trimmed by 2 bases and 8 bases, with 12 bases remaining between them. Per the germline V gene, CDR1 is LGHNT and CDR2 is FRNRAP. CDR3: CASGLPTAVGYTF. The CDR3 coding sequence is TGTGCTAGTGGTTTGCCTACAGCAGTCGGCTACACCTTC.

This chain connects TRBV6-6 to TRBJ1-2; no reliable D call. Per the germline V gene, CDR1 is MNHNY and CDR2 is SVGAGI (reference sequence). This CDR3 comprises 16 residues. V gave up 0 bases and J gave up 0 bases, with 11 bases separating them. CDR3 protein: CASSYSEAGTNYGYTF. CDR3 nucleotide sequence: TGTGCCAGCAGTTACTCGGAGGCGGGGACTAACTATGGCTACACCTTC.

This sequence joins TRBV27 and TRBJ2-7; TRBD1 is a possible D gene (5 bases). V lost 1 base and J lost 2, with 9 bases in between. There are 14 residues in the CDR3. Looked up from germline, CDR1 is MNHEY and CDR2 is SMNVEV (reference sequence). The CDR3 sequence is CASSLLTGPYEQYF. The CDR3 DNA sequence: TGTGCCAGCAGTTTATTAACAGGTCCCTACGAGCAGTACTTC.

The chain joins TRBV6-5 to TRBJ1-3; TRBD1 agrees at 8 bases. V gave up 9 bases and J gave up 0 bases; unmatched junction bases: 4. The CDR3 sequence is 14 residues long. From germline, CDR1 is MNHEY and CDR2 SVGAGI. Here the CDR3 reads CASHTGGSGNTIYF. The CDR3 DNA sequence: TGTGCCAGTCATACAGGGGGCTCTGGAAACACCATATATTTT.